The 8 T cell receptor beta chains below all came from one sample that was sequenced in a study of blood T cell repertoires in COVID-19. The repertoire was sequenced with immunoSEQ multiplex PCR; TCRdb's copy has only in-frame clones and lacks some. The table includes tens of thousands of clones, around 88% detected once. Sample: peripheral blood. The receptors come from a human donor in a cohort sampled during active COVID-19.

The chain links TRBV19 to TRBJ2-1, with TRBD1 identical over 7 bases. CDR3 length equals 15 residues. CDR1 and CDR2 (germline): LNHDA, SQIVND (reference sequence). Germline trimming cut 7 bases from V and 0 bases from J; bases unmatched to any gene: 6. The CDR3 DNA follows: TGTGCCAGTAATGAGGGACAGAGCTCCTACAATGAGCAGTTCTTC. This codes for CASNEGQSSYNEQFF. Together with reference TRBV19 and TRBJ2-1, the CDR3 gives the full variable domain: DGGITQSPKYLFRKEGQNVTLSCEQNLNHDAMYWYRQDPGQGLRLIYYSQIVNDFQKGDIAEGYSVSREKKESFPLTVTSAQKNPTAFYLCASNEGQSSYNEQFFGPGTRLTVL.

The genes are TRBV10-2 and TRBJ1-3, with D possibly matching TRBD1 (6 bases). The CDR3 runs 13 residues. Looked up from germline, CDR1 is WSHSY and CDR2 is SAAADI. Trimming took 8 bases from V and 0 from J, leaving 8 bases between them. The CDR3 nucleotides read TGCGCCAGCGGGACAAACTCTGGAAACACCATATATTTT. It encodes CASGTNSGNTIYF.

This clone came up once. This chain joins TRBV6-5 and TRBJ2-1, with 13 bases matching TRBD2. Germline CDR1 is MNHEY and CDR2 is SVGAGI. J was trimmed by 7 bases and V by 7 bases; bases with no gene match: 7. The length of the CDR3 is 15 residues. CDR3 in amino acids: CASIKGTSGDNEQFF. The CDR3 coding sequence is TGTGCCAGCATTAAGGGGACTAGCGGGGATAATGAGCAGTTCTTC.

The chain couples TRBV2 to TRBJ2-1; 7 bases agree with TRBD2. V lost 7 bases and J lost 2; bases outside the gene matches: 5. CDR1 and CDR2 (germline): SNHLY, FYNNEI. The CDR3 spans 14 residues. CDR3 nucleotides: TGTGCCAGCACGAGCCTAGCGGCCTACAATGAGCAGTTCTTC. Amino acid sequence: CASTSLAAYNEQFF.

The rearrangement links TRBV12-3 or TRBV12-4 to TRBJ2-5; the D is unclear. V was shortened by 1 base and J by 5 bases, with 8 bases between the two germline ends. The CDR3 runs to 13 residues. CDR3 region: CASSLGLEETQYF. CDR3 bases: TGTGCCAGCAGTTTAGGTTTGGAGGAGACCCAGTACTTC.

CDR3 sequence reads: CASSPTRTGLNSPLHF. In DNA, the CDR3 is TGTGCCAGCTCACCAACGAGGACAGGGTTAAATTCACCCCTCCACTTT. The chain recombines TRBV18 with TRBJ1-6; TRBD1 aligns across 8 bases. Germline V gene data show CDR1 as KGHSH and CDR2 as LQKENI. Unmatched junction bases numbered 7, after V lost 2 bases and J lost 7 bases. This CDR3 has 16 residues.

V is TRBV6-2 or TRBV6-3 and J is TRBJ1-5; 7 bases are shared with TRBD1. The CDR3 runs to 17 residues. The trim removed 2 bases at V and 0 bases at J, leaving 7 bases unmatched. Germline loops: CDR1 MNHEY, CDR2 SVGEGT. The CDR3 protein is CASSYPTGMYSNQPQHF. For the CDR3, the DNA is TGTGCCAGCAGTTACCCGACAGGGATGTATAGCAATCAGCCCCAGCATTTT.

The V gene is TRBV6-5, the J gene TRBJ2-3; D gene uncertain. The V gene lost 2 bases and the J gene lost 2 bases, with 8 bases spanning the gap. Germline CDR1 and CDR2: MNHEY and SVGAGI. There are 14 residues in the CDR3. CDR3 amino acids: CASSYEEFTDTQYF. DNA of the CDR3: TGTGCCAGCAGTTACGAGGAGTTCACAGATACGCAGTATTTT.